A single sample gave rise to the 20 T cell receptor beta chains below, sequenced in a study of technical replicates of blood from a few donors. Profiled with immunoSEQ multiplex PCR; TCRdb holds only in-frame clones, not every one. The sample has approximately 88,000 clones; around 94% are singletons. Sequencing used T cells isolated from PBMCs. The receptors were gathered from a human donor in good health.

This sequence joins TRBV19 and TRBJ1-3; no reliable D call. Germline V gene sequence: CDR1 LNHDA, CDR2 SQIVND (reference sequence). The CDR3 spans 14 residues. V was shortened by 6 bases and J by 0 bases, with 9 bases between the two germline ends. The CDR3 coding sequence is TGTGCCAGTAGCGTAGCTATCTCTGGAAACACCATATATTTT. It codes for CASSVAISGNTIYF. Filled out from reference TRBV19 and TRBJ1-3, the complete variable domain reads DGGITQSPKYLFRKEGQNVTLSCEQNLNHDAMYWYRQDPGQGLRLIYYSQIVNDFQKGDIAEGYSVSREKKESFPLTVTSAQKNPTAFYLCASSVAISGNTIYFGEGSWLTVV.

The gene calls are TRBV4-1 and TRBJ1-2; a possible D gene is TRBD1 (5 bases). In germline, CDR1 is MGHRA, CDR2 YSYEKL. With 0 bases removed from V and 0 bases from J, the gap between germline ends came to 14 bases. CDR3 length equals 17 residues. CDR3 amino acids: CASSQEKSRDSNYGYTF. In DNA form, the CDR3 reads TGCGCCAGCAGCCAAGAGAAGTCCAGGGACTCTAACTATGGCTACACCTTC.

The rearrangement joins TRBV10-3 to TRBJ2-7, with 7 bases lining up with TRBD1. CDR3 length: 13 residues. With V trimmed by 7 bases and J by 5 bases, 8 bases remained unmatched. The V gene's germline CDR1 is ENHRY and CDR2 SYGVKD. CDR3 sequence reads: CAIKAGDRDEQYF. DNA of the CDR3: TGTGCCATCAAGGCTGGTGACAGGGACGAGCAGTACTTC.

The genes are TRBV6-5 and TRBJ2-1; D is perhaps TRBD2 (6 bases). V was clipped by 1 base and J by 4 bases, with 8 bases between them. The CDR3 loop spans 14 amino acids. Germline CDR1 reads MNHEY; CDR2 reads SVGAGI. The CDR3 DNA sequence: TGTGCCAGCAGTTACTTTCGGGAGTACAATGAGCAGTTCTTC. It translates to CASSYFREYNEQFF.

The chain carries TRBV19 and TRBJ1-5; 7 bases fit TRBD1. V lost 5 bases, J lost 5 bases, and 9 bases stayed unmatched. The V gene's germline CDR1 is LNHDA and CDR2 SQIVND (reference sequence). The CDR3 has 15 amino acids. CDR3 loop: CASSPQGMEDQPQHF. The CDR3 DNA follows: TGTGCCAGTAGTCCACAGGGGATGGAAGATCAGCCCCAGCATTTT.

The chain has TRBV19 and TRBJ1-4; D may be TRBD1 (5 bases). The germline CDR1 and CDR2 sequences are LNHDA and SQIVND (reference sequence). The length of the CDR3 is 14 residues. V was clipped by 6 bases and J by 7 bases, with 15 bases between them. CDR3 in DNA: TGTGCCAGTAGCTTCAACTTCAGGGTTGAAAAACTGTTTTTT. Translated: CASSFNFRVEKLFF.

CDR3 DNA: TGTGCCAGCAGCTGGTCCCGGGACAGGAGGAGTGAAGCTTTCTTT. It codes for CASSWSRDRRSEAFF. The chain carries TRBV11-1 and TRBJ1-1; 8 bases are shared with TRBD1. V lost 4 bases and J lost 7; bases outside the gene matches: 11. Germline V gene lookup returns CDR1 SGHAT and CDR2 FQDESV (reference sequence). The CDR3 has 15 amino acids.

The chain is built from TRBV6-1 and TRBJ1-1, with D tentatively TRBD1 (5 bases). There are 13 residues in the CDR3. The germline V gene has CDR1 MNHNS and CDR2 SASEGT. V lost 4 bases and J 3 bases, leaving 9 bases between the germline ends. Written as DNA, the CDR3 is TGTGCCAGCAGTGCGGGGGGGGACACTGAAGCTTTCTTT. Protein: CASSAGGDTEAFF.

Comments on this clone: This CDR3 is also generated by other DNA sequences in the sample. The V call is TRBV6-5, the J call TRBJ2-7; D is uncertain. CDR3 size: 14 residues. V lost 0 bases and J 0 bases, leaving 6 bases between the germline ends. Germline CDR1 and CDR2: MNHEY and SVGAGI. The CDR3 nucleotides are TGTGCCAGCAGTTACTCGAGGAGCTCCTACGAGCAGTACTTC. Translation gives CASSYSRSSYEQYF.

V is TRBV28 and J is TRBJ2-7; D perhaps matches TRBD1 (5 bases). The CDR3 is 12 amino acids. Germline values: CDR1 MDHEN, CDR2 SYDVKM. V was trimmed by 4 bases and J by 5 bases, leaving 9 bases between them. The CDR3 here is CASSYRLHEQYF. CDR3 DNA: TGTGCCAGCAGTTACAGGCTACACGAGCAGTACTTC.

In this sample, this clone turned up once. J is TRBJ2-2 and V is TRBV12-2; no DNA check was done on the table's D call, TRBD1. TRBV12-2 is a known pseudogene. This CDR3 is built from 15 residues. CDR3 residues: CASRAGQANTGELFF. CDR3 DNA sequence: TGTGCAAGTCGCGCTGGACAGGCGAACACCGGGGAGCTGTTTTTT.

The rearrangement uses TRBV6-1 and TRBJ2-7; D may be TRBD2 (5 bases). Germline CDR1 is MNHNS and CDR2 is SASEGT. CDR3 length: 15 residues. V shed 6 bases and J shed 0 bases, with 15 bases lying between them. CDR3 loop: CASRKTGGSSYEQYF. The CDR3 DNA follows: TGTGCCAGCAGGAAGACGGGTGGGAGCTCCTACGAGCAGTACTTC.

A single count supports this clone. The chain uses TRBV7-2 and TRBJ2-3; 8 nucleotides line up with TRBD2. Germline V gene sequence: CDR1 SGHTA, CDR2 FQGNSA. Germline trimming cut 6 bases from V and 2 bases from J; bases unmatched to any gene: 7. This CDR3 spans 15 amino acids. Written as DNA, the CDR3 is TGTGCCAGCAGGGCCGGGACTAGTCTCACAGATACGCAGTATTTT. Translating gives CASRAGTSLTDTQYF.

V gene TRBV18 combines with J gene TRBJ1-1, with 8 bases that match TRBD1. This CDR3 contains 19 residues. Germline loops: CDR1 KGHSH, CDR2 LQKENI. The junction had 22 bases not matched to a gene; V was cut back by 4 bases and J by 6 bases. The CDR3 spells CASSHYSGTGQGGSSEAFF. DNA of the CDR3: TGTGCCAGCTCACACTACTCCGGGACAGGACAAGGGGGAAGCTCTGAAGCTTTCTTT.

This clone appeared once. V is TRBV7-3 and J is TRBJ2-7, with 7 bases that match TRBD1. The CDR3 runs to 13 residues. Trimming at V came to 5 bases and at J to 1 base, leaving 2 bases not matched to a gene. Per the germline V gene, CDR1 is SGHTA and CDR2 is FQGTGA. The CDR3 DNA reads as TGTGCCAGCAGCAGGGACAGTTCCTACGAGCAGTACTTC. Its translation is CASSRDSSYEQYF.

V usage is TRBV29-1 and J usage is TRBJ2-3; D is uncertain. This CDR3 has 16 amino acids. Germline loops: CDR1 SQVTM, CDR2 ANQGSEA. V was trimmed by 4 bases and J by 2 bases, leaving 19 bases between them. CDR3 in DNA: TGCAGCGTTGCCCTCATCCGCGGTGGCTACACAGATACGCAGTATTTT. This gives the protein CSVALIRGGYTDTQYF.

The chain carries TRBV25-1 and TRBJ1-1; D remains unclear. The V and J ends lost 9 bases and 4 bases respectively, with 12 bases between them. CDR3 length: 12 amino acids. Germline-derived CDR1 and CDR2 are MGHDK and SYGVNS. CDR3 sequence: CASRKEITEAFF. As DNA, the CDR3 is TGTGCCAGTAGGAAGGAGATCACTGAAGCTTTCTTT.

Only a few counts were recorded for this clone. Here the CDR3 reads CASSRDGRYTEAFF. Written as DNA, the CDR3 is TGCGCCAGCAGCCGCGACGGGAGGTACACTGAAGCTTTCTTT. This chain links TRBV5-1 with TRBJ1-1; D gene uncertain. The CDR3 spans 14 residues. The germline V gene has CDR1 SGHRS and CDR2 YFSETQ. Trimming shortened V by 4 bases and J by 3 bases, and 13 bases separated the two germline ends.

In this sample, this clone turned up once. V usage is TRBV19 and J usage is TRBJ2-7; maybe TRBD1 (6 bases). Germline CDR1 LNHDA, CDR2 SQIVND (reference sequence). Trimming took 5 bases from V and 1 from J, leaving 12 bases between them. The CDR3 is 14 amino acids. The CDR3 is CASSPGQLSYEQYF. In DNA form, the CDR3 reads TGTGCCAGTAGTCCCGGACAGTTATCCTACGAGCAGTACTTC.

The genes are TRBV15 and TRBJ1-4; TRBD1 aligns across 7 bases. The CDR3 runs 15 residues. Germline-derived CDR1 and CDR2 are LNHNV and YYDKDF (reference sequence). Unmatched junction bases numbered 7, after V lost 3 bases and J lost 6 bases. The CDR3 sequence: CATSSRGQDHEKLFF. For the CDR3, the DNA is TGTGCCACCAGCAGTAGGGGGCAGGATCATGAAAAACTGTTTTTT.